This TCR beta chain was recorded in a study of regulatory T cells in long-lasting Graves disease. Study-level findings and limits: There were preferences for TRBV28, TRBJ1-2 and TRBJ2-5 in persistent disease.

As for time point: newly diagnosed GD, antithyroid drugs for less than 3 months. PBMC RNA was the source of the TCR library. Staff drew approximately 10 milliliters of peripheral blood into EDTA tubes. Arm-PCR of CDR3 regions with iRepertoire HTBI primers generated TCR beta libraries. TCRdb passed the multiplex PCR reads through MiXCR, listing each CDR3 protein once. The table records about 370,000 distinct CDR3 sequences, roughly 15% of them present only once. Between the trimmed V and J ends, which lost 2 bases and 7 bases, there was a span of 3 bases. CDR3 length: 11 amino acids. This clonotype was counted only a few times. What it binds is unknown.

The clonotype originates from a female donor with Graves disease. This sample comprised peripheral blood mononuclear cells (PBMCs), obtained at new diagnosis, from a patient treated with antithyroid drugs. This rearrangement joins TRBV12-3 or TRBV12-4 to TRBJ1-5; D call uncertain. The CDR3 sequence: CASSLRQPQHF. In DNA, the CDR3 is TGTGCCAGCAGTTTACGGCAGCCCCAGCATTTT.